These 21 T cell receptor beta chains originate from one sample sequenced in a study of blood T cells in healthy people across ages. Next came a second PCR, run for roughly 6 to 11 cycles, which used a sample-barcoded 5' primer along with a J-beta primer mix. TCRdb reprocessed the 5' RACE reads with MiXCR, giving one entry per CDR3 protein. Of about 680,000 distinct CDR3 sequences in the sample, around 49% were seen once. What was sequenced was blood. All receptors derive from a woman aged 55 to 70 in good health.

Remarks on this clonotype: The junction does not match germline at one end; this may be a read error. V usage is TRBV29-1 and J usage is TRBJ2-3; D uncertain. The CDR3 sequence is 15 residues long. Germline CDR1 and CDR2: SQVTM and ANQGSEA. CDR3 sequence: CSVKDLWSGTDTQYF. The DNA of the CDR3 is TGCAGCGTTAAAGATCTTTGGAGCGGCACAGATACGCAGTATTTT.

The chain uses TRBV5-6 and TRBJ1-2; D remains unclear. The CDR3 is 14 amino acids. Germline CDR1 is SGHDT and CDR2 is YYEEEE. Trimming took off 7 bases at V and 5 bases at J, with 18 bases between the two ends. This CDR3 is CASGPEPGWYGYTF. For the CDR3, the DNA is TGTGCCAGCGGCCCCGAGCCAGGTTGGTATGGCTACACCTTC.

V gene TRBV20-1 combines with J gene TRBJ2-1; 10 bases map to TRBD2. There are 16 residues in the CDR3. The V gene end was trimmed by 6 bases and the J gene end by 10 bases; junction bases not matched to a gene: 18. The germline gives CDR1 DFQATT, CDR2 SNEGSKA (reference sequence). The CDR3 is CSATSLISGRAEEQFF. The CDR3 DNA reads TGCAGTGCAACCAGCCTTATAAGCGGGAGGGCCGAGGAGCAGTTCTTC.

This clonotype was picked up a small number of times. The CDR3 region is CASSPQTGMTGELFF. The CDR3 coding sequence is TGTGCCAGCAGCCCCCAGACAGGGATGACCGGGGAGCTGTTTTTT. J is TRBJ2-2 and V is TRBV13, with TRBD1 matching over 7 bases. The CDR3 is 15 amino acids. Trimming took 5 bases from V and 5 from J; bases not matched to a gene: 8. CDR1 is PRHDT and CDR2 is FYEKMQ in the germline V gene (reference sequence).

CDR3: CASSQGGDFNYGYTF. In nucleotides, the CDR3 is TGTGCCAGCAGCCAAGGAGGGGATTTTAACTATGGCTACACCTTC. The J gene is TRBJ1-2, the V gene TRBV3-1; D is possibly TRBD1 (5 bases). Trimming pared 1 base from V and 1 base from J, leaving 10 bases between. Per germline, CDR1 LGHDT and CDR2 YNNKEL (reference sequence). There are 15 residues in the CDR3.

This clonotype was found many times. The rearrangement joins TRBV27 to TRBJ2-7, with 11 bases lining up with TRBD1. The V gene end was trimmed by 5 bases and the J gene end by 4 bases; junction bases not matched to a gene: 4. The CDR3 runs to 14 residues. Germline lookup yields CDR1 MNHEY and CDR2 SMNVEV (reference sequence). CDR3 sequence reads: CASSAGTGGYEQYF. The CDR3 region has the DNA TGTGCCAGCAGTGCCGGGACAGGGGGTTACGAGCAGTACTTC.

J is TRBJ2-7 and V is TRBV18; D uncertain. The CDR3 runs 11 residues. CDR1 is KGHSH and CDR2 is LQKENI in the germline V gene. V lost 2 bases and J 6 bases, leaving 5 bases between the germline ends. The CDR3 DNA is TGTGCCAGCTCACCAGGTACCGAGCAGTACTTC. It specifies CASSPGTEQYF.

The chain employs TRBV13 and TRBJ2-1; TRBD2 aligns across 12 bases. J gave up 8 bases and V 5 bases, and 4 bases lay outside the gene matches. The CDR3 is 14 amino acids. Germline CDR1 reads PRHDT; CDR2 reads FYEKMQ (reference sequence). CDR3 protein: CASSQRLAGDEQFF. The DNA of the CDR3 is TGTGCCAGCAGCCAAAGACTAGCGGGAGATGAGCAGTTCTTC.

V and J are TRBV20-1 and TRBJ2-5; 9 bases map to TRBD2. The V segment lost 7 bases and the J segment 2 bases; nucleotides outside the gene matches: 2. The germline V gene encodes CDR1 DFQATT and CDR2 SNEGSKA (reference sequence). The CDR3 spans 12 residues. This chain's CDR3 is CSVTSGQETQYF. CDR3 DNA sequence: TGCAGTGTGACTAGCGGTCAAGAGACCCAGTACTTC.

The chain employs TRBV27 and TRBJ1-1; D gene unclear. CDR1 and CDR2 (germline): MNHEY, SMNVEV (reference sequence). V lost 5 bases and J 0 bases, leaving 7 bases between the germline ends. The CDR3 loop spans 13 amino acids. CDR3 nucleotides: TGTGCCAGCAGTGTATGGATGAACACTGAAGCTTTCTTT. Amino acids: CASSVWMNTEAFF.

Details on this clonotype: Germline is not matched at one junction end, which may reflect a read error. The chain joins TRBV2 to TRBJ1-2; a weak D match, TRBD1 (6 bases). The CDR3 contains 12 residues. Germline V lookup: CDR1 SNHLY, CDR2 FYNNEI. The CDR3 sequence: CANSEWDNGYTF. The CDR3 bases are TGTGCCAACAGTGAATGGGACAATGGCTACACCTTC.

The chain is built from TRBV7-2 and TRBJ2-4; 7 nucleotides align to TRBD1. The J call is doubtful: the DNA matches TRBJ2-7 better. The CDR3 runs to 14 residues. CDR1 and CDR2 from the germline V gene are SGHTA and FQGNSA. For the CDR3, the DNA is TGTGCCAGCAGCGGTCCGGGACAGACCTACGAGCAGTACTTC. Its translation: CASSGPGQTYEQYF.

This clonotype was seen a few times. CDR3 protein: CASSLKGDPDTQYF. The CDR3, as DNA: TGTGCCAGCAGCCTAAAAGGTGATCCGGATACGCAGTATTTT. V and J are TRBV7-3 and TRBJ2-3; D gene unclear. This CDR3 spans 14 amino acids. V was trimmed by 5 bases and J by 6 bases, leaving 15 bases between them. CDR1 is SGHTA and CDR2 is FQGTGA in the germline V gene.

This clonotype has just a few counts. This chain uses TRBV4-2 with TRBJ1-2; D possibly corresponds to TRBD1 (5 bases). The germline CDR1 and CDR2 sequences are LGHNA and YNFKEQ. There are 14 residues in the CDR3. Trimming cost V 0 bases and J 6 bases, with 11 bases left between them. The CDR3 protein is CASSQDAGPHGYTF. In nucleotides, the CDR3 is TGTGCCAGCAGCCAAGATGCAGGGCCCCATGGCTACACCTTC.

CDR3: CASSLALVGGGLQETQYF. DNA for the CDR3: TGTGCCAGCAGCTTAGCTTTAGTGGGAGGGGGCCTCCAAGAGACCCAGTACTTC. The chain employs TRBV7-8 and TRBJ2-5; D could derive from TRBD1 or TRBD2 (7 bases each). Germline assignment: CDR1 SGHVS and CDR2 FQNEAQ. The V and J ends lost 0 bases and 1 base respectively, with 18 bases between them. This CDR3 is built from 18 residues.

The V gene is TRBV10-3, the J gene TRBJ2-5, with D perhaps TRBD2 (5 bases). The V gene lost 1 base and the J gene lost 11 bases, with 14 bases spanning the gap. This CDR3 comprises 13 residues. The germline gives CDR1 ENHRY, CDR2 SYGVKD. The CDR3 spells CAISELSPREQYF. The CDR3, as DNA: TGTGCCATCAGTGAGTTGAGCCCGAGGGAGCAGTACTTC.

This clonotype was counted ten times or more. V and J are TRBV5-1 and TRBJ2-7; D perhaps matches TRBD2 (5 bases). There are 12 residues in the CDR3. V gave up 4 bases and J gave up 6 bases, with 11 bases separating them. Per the germline V gene, CDR1 is SGHRS and CDR2 is YFSETQ. CDR3 loop: CASSLSGGEQYF. The CDR3 bases are TGCGCCAGCAGCCTCTCTGGAGGCGAGCAGTACTTC.

This clonotype has only a few counts. The chain uses TRBV4-3 and TRBJ2-3; 7 bases are shared with TRBD2. The ends lost 0 bases at V and 8 bases at J; junction bases unmatched: 11. The CDR3 is made up of 16 amino acids. CDR1 is LGHNA and CDR2 is YSLEER in the germline V gene. The CDR3 region has the DNA TGCGCCAGCAGCCAAGACGGCAGGGAGGGAGGGTTTACGCAGTATTTT. It specifies CASSQDGREGGFTQYF.

The rearrangement uses TRBV5-1 and TRBJ1-2; D is ambiguous. The CDR3 runs to 15 residues. Between the trimmed V and J ends, which lost 4 bases and 8 bases, there was a span of 21 bases. From germline, CDR1 is SGHRS and CDR2 YFSETQ. CDR3 protein: CASSVVGESTGGYTF. The CDR3, as DNA: TGCGCCAGCAGCGTAGTTGGGGAGTCGACGGGAGGCTACACCTTC.

As DNA, the CDR3 is TGTGCCAGCAGCTTAACGGCTAGCGGGAGTCGCGACACCGGGGAGCTGTTTTTT. Translation gives CASSLTASGSRDTGELFF. V and J are TRBV7-3 and TRBJ2-2, with 10 positions matching TRBD2. The V segment lost 0 bases and the J segment 3 bases; nucleotides outside the gene matches: 7. CDR1 and CDR2 (germline): SGHTA, FQGTGA. There are 18 residues in the CDR3.

Note on this clonotype: An end of the junction differs from the germline gene, which may be a read error. This chain connects TRBV10-3 to TRBJ2-2; 11 bases fit TRBD2. Germline V CDR1 and CDR2: ENHRY, SYGVKD. CDR3 length: 15 residues. The DNA for the CDR3 is TGTGCCATCAGTGGTAGCGGGGGGGGAACCGGGGGGCTGTTTTTT. Translating it yields CAISGSGGGTGGLFF.